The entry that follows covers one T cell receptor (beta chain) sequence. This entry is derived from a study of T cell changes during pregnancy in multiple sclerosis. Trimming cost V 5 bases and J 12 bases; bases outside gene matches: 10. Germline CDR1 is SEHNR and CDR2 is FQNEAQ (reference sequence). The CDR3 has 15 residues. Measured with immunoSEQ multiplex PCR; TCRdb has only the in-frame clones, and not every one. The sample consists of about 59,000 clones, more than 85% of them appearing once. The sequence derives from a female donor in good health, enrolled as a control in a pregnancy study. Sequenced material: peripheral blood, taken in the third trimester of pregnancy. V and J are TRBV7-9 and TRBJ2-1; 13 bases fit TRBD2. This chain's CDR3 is CASSLGTSGAQGQFF. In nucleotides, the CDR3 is TGTGCCAGCAGCCTGGGGACTAGCGGGGCGCAGGGGCAGTTCTTC.